This entry lists 19 T cell receptor beta chains sequenced from one sample in a study of blood T cells in healthy people across ages. A second PCR, run for about 7 to 12 cycles, used a sample-barcoded 5' primer plus a J-beta primer mix. MiXCR, applied by TCRdb to the 5' RACE reads, yields one record per CDR3 protein. The sample shows roughly 1,500,000 distinct CDR3 sequences, 42% of them seen only once. Sequencing input: blood. All receptors come from a woman between 18 and 30 years old in good health.

This clonotype showed up many times. The V call is TRBV7-2, the J call TRBJ1-1; TRBD1 might be the D (5 bases). V was shortened by 3 bases and J by 5 bases, with 10 bases between the two germline ends. Germline assignment: CDR1 SGHTA and CDR2 FQGNSA. This CDR3 is 13 amino acids long. The CDR3 here is CASSLLGLTEAFF. CDR3 DNA: TGTGCCAGCAGCTTGCTGGGGCTAACTGAAGCTTTCTTT.

The chain recombines TRBV24-1 with TRBJ1-2; D is uncertain. Germline V gene lookup returns CDR1 KGHDR and CDR2 SFDVKD. The CDR3 extends over 13 amino acids. V was clipped by 4 bases and J by 4 bases, with 9 bases between them. The CDR3 nucleotides read TGTGCCACCAGTGAGGTGTGGTCCTATGGCTACACCTTC. Its translation: CATSEVWSYGYTF.

This chain connects TRBV19 to TRBJ2-5; a weak D match, TRBD2 (7 bases). Germline V lookup: CDR1 LNHDA, CDR2 SQIVND (reference sequence). The V gene lost 8 bases and the J gene lost 11 bases, with 21 bases spanning the gap. The CDR3 has 13 residues. The CDR3 here is CASGGGTYNEQYF. The CDR3 nucleotides are TGTGCCAGTGGGGGGGGCACCTACAATGAGCAGTACTTC.

The chain has TRBV27 and TRBJ1-2, with D possibly being TRBD1 (6 bases). The CDR3 is 14 residues long. Trimming took 6 bases from V and 7 from J, leaving 18 bases between them. The germline V gene has CDR1 MNHEY and CDR2 SMNVEV (reference sequence). The CDR3 loop is CASSRGQGIGGYTF. The CDR3 nucleotides are TGTGCCAGCAGCCGGGGGCAGGGGATAGGTGGCTACACCTTC.

This clonotype came up a few times. The chain recombines TRBV28 with TRBJ2-7; 9 bases agree with TRBD1. The CDR3 has 14 amino acids. The germline V gene encodes CDR1 MDHEN and CDR2 SYDVKM. V shed 5 bases and J 4 bases; nucleotides not matched to a gene: 6. CDR3 protein: CASSTGGEGYEQYF. The CDR3 DNA reads as TGTGCCAGCAGTACAGGGGGCGAAGGATACGAGCAGTACTTC.

The chain is built from TRBV4-2 and TRBJ2-3; 9 nucleotides agree with TRBD2. The length of the CDR3 is 16 residues. CDR1 is LGHNA, CDR2 YNFKEQ, per germline. The V and J ends lost 0 bases and 4 bases, in that order; junction bases with no gene match: 5. CDR3 DNA: TGTGCCAGCAGCCAAGACCGAGCGGGAGGCGCAGATACGCAGTATTTT. Its translation: CASSQDRAGGADTQYF.

This clonotype was counted a few times. The rearrangement links TRBV20-1 to TRBJ2-5; the D is unclear. The germline V gene has CDR1 DFQATT and CDR2 SNEGSKA (reference sequence). This CDR3 region has 11 residues. V was clipped by 3 bases and J by 4 bases, with 6 bases between them. The CDR3 loop reads CSARLIETQYF. CDR3 coding DNA: TGCAGTGCTAGGCTAATAGAGACCCAGTACTTC.

The genes are TRBV9 and TRBJ2-7; D is uncertain. The CDR3 runs to 14 residues. CDR1 is SGDLS, CDR2 YYNGEE, per germline. V lost 5 bases to trimming and J lost 2 bases, with 14 bases between them. CDR3 coding DNA: TGTGCCAGCAGTATGGTAGGTCGCCCCTACGAGCAGTACTTC. Amino acid sequence: CASSMVGRPYEQYF.

This clonotype was recorded a few times. The rearrangement links TRBV29-1 to TRBJ2-3, with 8 bases that match TRBD2. Germline CDR1 is SQVTM and CDR2 is ANQGSEA. V shed 5 bases, J shed 4 bases, and the junction held 2 bases outside the gene matches. CDR3 length: 12 amino acids. The CDR3 DNA reads TGCAGCGTTTACGGGGGGGCAGATACGCAGTATTTT. Translating gives CSVYGGADTQYF.

The chain joins TRBV20-1 to TRBJ1-2; no clear D gene. The CDR3 sequence is 13 residues long. CDR1 DFQATT and CDR2 SNEGSKA come from the germline V gene (reference sequence). Trimming removed 6 bases from V and 5 bases from J, with 16 bases in between. The CDR3: CSARLGPGYGYTF. In DNA form, the CDR3 reads TGCAGTGCCAGGTTGGGCCCTGGGTATGGCTACACCTTC.

This chain links TRBV4-1 with TRBJ1-2; 7 nucleotides align to TRBD1. CDR1 and CDR2 from the germline V gene are MGHRA and YSYEKL. The trim removed 1 base at V and 4 bases at J, leaving 9 bases unmatched. The CDR3 is 16 residues long. CDR3 protein: CASSQAPMTGLYGYTF. CDR3 in DNA: TGCGCCAGCAGCCAAGCCCCTATGACAGGGCTCTATGGCTACACCTTC.

This clonotype turned up a few times. CDR3 region: CASRITSGGTDTQYF. The CDR3 coding sequence is TGTGCCAGCAGGATCACTAGCGGGGGCACAGATACGCAGTATTTT. This chain uses TRBV2 with TRBJ2-3; the match to TRBD2 covers 10 bases. This CDR3 contains 15 residues. The germline gives CDR1 SNHLY, CDR2 FYNNEI. Trimming at V came to 6 bases and at J to 1 base, leaving 4 bases not matched to a gene.

The chain carries TRBV12-3 or TRBV12-4 and TRBJ2-7; 8 positions match TRBD1. V shed 4 bases, J shed 3 bases, and the junction held 5 bases outside the gene matches. The CDR3 has 14 residues. The CDR3, as DNA: TGTGCCAGCAGTTCGGACAGGGAGGTCTACGAGCAGTACTTC. Translation gives CASSSDREVYEQYF.

This rearrangement joins TRBV7-2 to TRBJ1-5, with TRBD1 identical over 7 bases. The CDR3 consists of 15 residues. Trimming removed 5 bases from V and 7 bases from J; junction bases left unmatched: 11. Germline CDR1 and CDR2: SGHTA and FQGNSA. The CDR3 spells CASSQRQGLGQPQHF. In DNA, the CDR3 is TGTGCCAGCAGCCAACGACAGGGCCTGGGGCAGCCCCAGCATTTT.

The J gene is TRBJ2-3, the V gene TRBV5-1, with a possible D match to TRBD2 (6 bases). The V and J ends lost 0 bases and 3 bases respectively, with 17 bases between them. Germline lookup yields CDR1 SGHRS and CDR2 YFSETQ. The CDR3 spans 17 residues. The CDR3 region is CASSLAVTGVPTDTQYF. For the CDR3, the DNA is TGCGCCAGCAGCTTGGCCGTAACGGGAGTCCCTACAGATACGCAGTATTTT.

V gene TRBV7-2 combines with J gene TRBJ2-4; D gene unclear. The J call may be incorrect, as the DNA end agrees better with TRBJ2-7. Per the germline V gene, CDR1 is SGHTA and CDR2 is FQGNSA. This CDR3 is 13 amino acids long. CDR3 sequence: CASKKSLGYEQYF. For the CDR3, the DNA is TGTGCCAGCAAAAAGTCTCTGGGCTACGAGCAGTACTTC.

This chain uses TRBV5-1 with TRBJ2-1; 7 nucleotides align to TRBD1. With 0 bases clipped from V and 5 bases from J, the junction kept 8 bases outside the gene matches. CDR1 is SGHRS, CDR2 YFSETQ, per germline. The CDR3 runs to 16 residues. CDR3 protein: CASSLGGTALHNEQFF. CDR3 bases: TGCGCCAGCAGCTTGGGAGGGACAGCCCTTCACAATGAGCAGTTCTTC.

This clonotype was counted a few times. This chain uses TRBV20-1 with TRBJ2-3; 9 nucleotides agree with TRBD2. J was trimmed by 6 bases and V by 6 bases; bases with no gene match: 10. The CDR3 runs to 14 residues. Looked up from germline, CDR1 is DFQATT and CDR2 is SNEGSKA (reference sequence). The CDR3: CSAGGASGVDTQYF. CDR3 nucleotides: TGCAGTGCCGGCGGAGCTAGCGGGGTGGATACGCAGTATTTT.

The table lists this clonotype with a few counts. V is TRBV14 and J is TRBJ2-7; 9 bases map to TRBD2. The CDR3 consists of 15 residues. The germline V gene encodes CDR1 SGHDN and CDR2 FVKESK. J gave up 5 bases and V 2 bases, and 7 bases lay outside the gene matches. CDR3 residues: CASSQRGLANNEQYF. CDR3 DNA: TGTGCCAGCAGCCAACGTGGACTAGCGAATAACGAGCAGTACTTC.